The source of this T cell receptor (beta chain) is a study of shared clonotypes between healthy human individuals. Study-level points and caveats: Across several donors, naive CD4 shared roughly 5.1%, naive CD8 more than 3%, memory CD4 over 2%, memory CD8 under 0.5%.

TCRdb's table, derived via immunoSEQ multiplex PCR, lists solely in-frame clones and lacks some. The profile shows approximately 640,000 clones, 72% of them singletons. Details on this clone: Its target is not known.

The V and J ends lost 6 bases and 1 base respectively, with 11 bases between them. The germline V gene has CDR1 SGHDN and CDR2 FVKESK. This CDR3 contains 14 residues. V is TRBV14 and J is TRBJ2-3; no clear D gene. This clonotype was sampled from a woman in her 30s in good health. Material: memory CD4+ T cells sorted from blood. The subset denotes: CD45RA-negative fraction. The DNA of the CDR3 is TGTGCCAGCAGTGAGTCTCTACGCACAGATACGCAGTATTTT. Translated: CASSESLRTDTQYF.